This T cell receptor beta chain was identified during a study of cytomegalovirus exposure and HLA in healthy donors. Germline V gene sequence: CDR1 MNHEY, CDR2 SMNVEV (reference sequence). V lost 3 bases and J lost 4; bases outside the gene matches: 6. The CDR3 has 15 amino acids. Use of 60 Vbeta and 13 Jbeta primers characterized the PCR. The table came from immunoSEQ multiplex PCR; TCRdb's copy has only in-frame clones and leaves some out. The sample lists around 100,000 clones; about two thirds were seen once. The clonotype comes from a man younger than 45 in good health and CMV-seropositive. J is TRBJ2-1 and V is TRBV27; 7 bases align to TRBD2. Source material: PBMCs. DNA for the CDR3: TGTGCCAGCAGTTTTGGGGGGGGAGGATACAATGAGCAGTTCTTC. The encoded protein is CASSFGGGGYNEQFF.